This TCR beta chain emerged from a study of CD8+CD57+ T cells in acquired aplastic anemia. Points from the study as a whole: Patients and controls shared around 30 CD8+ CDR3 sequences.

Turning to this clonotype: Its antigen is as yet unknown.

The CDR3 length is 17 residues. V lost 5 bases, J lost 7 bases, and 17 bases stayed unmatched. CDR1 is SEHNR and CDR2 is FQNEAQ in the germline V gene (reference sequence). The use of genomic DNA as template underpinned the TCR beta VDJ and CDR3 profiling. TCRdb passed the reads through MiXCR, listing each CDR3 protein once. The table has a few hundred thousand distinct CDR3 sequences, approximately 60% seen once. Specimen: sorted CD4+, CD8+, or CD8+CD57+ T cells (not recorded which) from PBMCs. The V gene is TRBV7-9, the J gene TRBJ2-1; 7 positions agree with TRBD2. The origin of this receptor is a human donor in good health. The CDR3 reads CASSARSTSGAWNEQFF. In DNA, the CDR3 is TGTGCCAGCAGCGCCCGGTCGACCAGCGGGGCGTGGAATGAGCAGTTCTTC.